This is a list of T cell receptor beta chains from one sample in a study of T cell repertoires in cytomegalovirus infection. Each CDR3 protein is one row after TCRdb ran MiXCR on the reads. The sample consists of about 89,000 distinct CDR3 sequences, approximately 30% of them appearing once. These receptors lack a known antigen. This material consisted of CD8+ T cells from cultured PBMCs, taken from culture after CMV antigen stimulation. All receptors derive from a human donor in good health (CMV status not recorded). Some clones in this sample may be carry-over from other donors' samples. Both conserved end residues are part of each CDR3. Each record gives: V gene, J gene, clone size, CDR3 protein. Some rows have no size entry. The others give once, few or many, or a class for an expanded clone.

>TRBV19|TRBJ1-2|once
CASSAPGGTSGYTF
>TRBV27|TRBJ2-2|few
CASSPLVQGPTGELFF
>TRBV7-6|TRBJ2-7|-
CASSSTGVISGTYEQYF
>TRBV7-8|TRBJ1-3|many
CASSLAYSSGNTIYF
>TRBV7-2|TRBJ2-3|few
CASGGLASTDTQYF
>TRBV14|TRBJ2-3|-
CASSYNQELQGDTQYF
>TRBV27|TRBJ2-1|few
CASSLLGHSYNEQFF
>TRBV12-3/TRBV12-4|TRBJ1-1|few
CASSSPFREDTEAFF
>TRBV7-2|TRBJ2-2|many
CASSSPAQGGTGELFF
>TRBV12-3/TRBV12-4|TRBJ1-1|few
CASSLGGGGAFF
>TRBV5-6|TRBJ2-3|few
CASSSSGESTDTQYF
>TRBV12-3/TRBV12-4|TRBJ2-7|many
CASSLRTGGSYEQYF
>TRBV13|TRBJ2-3|many
CASSVTGTRGPLSTDTQYF
>TRBV20-1|TRBJ1-2|-
CSAATGEDYGYTF
>TRBV7-2|TRBJ2-5|many
CASSTDRGGLETQYF
>TRBV2|TRBJ2-3|few
CASTEGRGYDLGTDTQYF
>TRBV20-1|TRBJ2-4|few
CSASLAPDRGLNIQYF
>TRBV7-9|TRBJ2-1|-
CASSYLGQGGIDEQFF
>TRBV20-1|TRBJ1-5|many
CSAYGANSNQPQHF
>TRBV2|TRBJ2-7|-
CASSEGRIRTYEQYF
>TRBV19|TRBJ2-1|once
CASSRLVYNEQFF
>TRBV29-1|TRBJ1-2|few
CSVHLGGYGYTF
>TRBV4-1|TRBJ2-7|few
CASSQDVGYEQYF
>TRBV7-6|TRBJ2-7|-
CASSLEGGYREQYF
>TRBV11-2|TRBJ1-1|few
CASSLSVTIDTEAFF
>TRBV6-1|TRBJ2-7|few
CASSEASPLYEQYF
>TRBV11-1|TRBJ2-5|-
CASSLSGGQETQYF
>TRBV9|TRBJ2-3|-
CASSVRDRVSQGTDTQYF
>TRBV7-6|TRBJ2-5|-
CASSGEVGRAQYF
>TRBV2|TRBJ2-7|-
CASSEDSSYEQYF
>TRBV19|TRBJ2-1|many
CASSISGVSYNEQFF
>TRBV4-1|TRBJ2-3|-
CASSQDTAADTQYF
>TRBV7-6|TRBJ2-5|many
CASSQGTDLKETQYF
>TRBV5-1|TRBJ2-1|many
CASSFPPLRLAGATSSYNEQFF
>TRBV6-5|TRBJ2-7|few
CASSEGHEQYF
>TRBV7-6|TRBJ2-1|many
CASSLVRPSSYNEQFF
>TRBV2|TRBJ2-7|few
CASSDMYEQYF
>TRBV12-3/TRBV12-4|TRBJ1-2|few
CASKGGDGYTF
>TRBV5-1|TRBJ2-1|-
CASSLLGNEQFF
>TRBV19|TRBJ1-1|-
CARSMTESRHTEAFF
>TRBV6-1|TRBJ2-2|-
CASSETGSNIGELFF
>TRBV20-1|TRBJ1-6|-
CSADPPHLDNSPLHF